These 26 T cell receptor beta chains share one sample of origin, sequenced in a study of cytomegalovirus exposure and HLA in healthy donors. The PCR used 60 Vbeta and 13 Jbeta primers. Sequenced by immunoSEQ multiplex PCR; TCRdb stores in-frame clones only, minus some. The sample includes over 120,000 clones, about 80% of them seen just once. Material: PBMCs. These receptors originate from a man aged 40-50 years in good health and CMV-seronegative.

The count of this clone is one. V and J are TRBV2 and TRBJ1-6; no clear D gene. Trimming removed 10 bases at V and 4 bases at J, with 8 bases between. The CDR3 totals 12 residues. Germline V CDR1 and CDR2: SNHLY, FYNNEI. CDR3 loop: CANNNYNSPLHF. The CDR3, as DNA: TGTGCCAACAATAATTATAATTCACCCCTCCACTTT.

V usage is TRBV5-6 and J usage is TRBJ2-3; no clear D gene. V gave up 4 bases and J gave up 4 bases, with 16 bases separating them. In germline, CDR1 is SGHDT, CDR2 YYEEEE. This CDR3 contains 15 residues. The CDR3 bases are TGTGCCAGCAGCGTGGGTTACGGGTCGGCAGATACGCAGTATTTT. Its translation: CASSVGYGSADTQYF.

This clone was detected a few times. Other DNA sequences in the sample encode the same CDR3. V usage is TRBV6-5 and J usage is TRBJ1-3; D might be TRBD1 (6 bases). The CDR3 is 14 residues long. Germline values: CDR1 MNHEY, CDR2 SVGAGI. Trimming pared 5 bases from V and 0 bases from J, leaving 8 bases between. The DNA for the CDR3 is TGTGCCAGCAGTCTAGGGGGCTCTGGAAACACCATATATTTT. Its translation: CASSLGGSGNTIYF.

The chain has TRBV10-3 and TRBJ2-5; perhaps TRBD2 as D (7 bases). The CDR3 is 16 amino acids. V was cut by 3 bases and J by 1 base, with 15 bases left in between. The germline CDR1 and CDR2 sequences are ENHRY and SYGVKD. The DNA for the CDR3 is TGTGCCATCAGTGATGTGGGGGGGCGGGCCCAAGAGACCCAGTACTTC. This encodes CAISDVGGRAQETQYF.

CDR3 nucleotide sequence: TGTGCCAGCTCACCACAGGGTCAAGGAGGCACTGAAGCTTTCTTT. It yields the protein CASSPQGQGGTEAFF. This chain links TRBV18 with TRBJ1-1, with unresolved D. The V gene's germline CDR1 is KGHSH and CDR2 LQKENI. The CDR3 is 15 amino acids. V was clipped by 1 base and J by 4 bases, with 13 bases between them. Together with reference TRBV18 and TRBJ1-1, the CDR3 gives the full variable domain: NAGVMQNPRHLVRRRGQEARLRCSPMKGHSHVYWYRQLPEEGLKFMVYLQKENIIDESGMPKERFSAEFPKEGPSILRIQQVVRGDSAAYFCASSPQGQGGTEAFFGQGTRLTVV.

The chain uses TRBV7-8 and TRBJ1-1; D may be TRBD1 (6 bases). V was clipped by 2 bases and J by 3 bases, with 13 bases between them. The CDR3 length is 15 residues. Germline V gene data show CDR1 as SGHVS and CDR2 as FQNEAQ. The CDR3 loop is CASSLPLKGDTEAFF. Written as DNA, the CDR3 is TGTGCCAGCAGCTTACCCCTTAAGGGGGACACTGAAGCTTTCTTT.

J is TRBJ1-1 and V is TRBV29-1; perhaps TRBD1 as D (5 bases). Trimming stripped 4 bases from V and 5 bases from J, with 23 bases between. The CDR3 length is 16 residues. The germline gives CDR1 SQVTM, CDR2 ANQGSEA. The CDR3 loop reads CSVAYGTGILRTEAFF. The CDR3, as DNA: TGCAGCGTTGCTTACGGGACTGGGATTTTGAGGACTGAAGCTTTCTTT.

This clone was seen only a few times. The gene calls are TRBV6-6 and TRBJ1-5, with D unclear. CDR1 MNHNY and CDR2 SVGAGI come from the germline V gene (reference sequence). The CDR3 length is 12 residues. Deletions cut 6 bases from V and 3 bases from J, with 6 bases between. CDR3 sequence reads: CASSNSNQPQHF. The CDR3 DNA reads TGTGCCAGCAGCAATTCCAATCAGCCCCAGCATTTT.

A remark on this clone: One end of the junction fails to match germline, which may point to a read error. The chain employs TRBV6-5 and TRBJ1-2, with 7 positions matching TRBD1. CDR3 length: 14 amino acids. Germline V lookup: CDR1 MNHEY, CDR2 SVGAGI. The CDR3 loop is CASSRTGVNYGYTF. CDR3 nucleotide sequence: TGCGCCAGCAGCAGAACAGGGGTTAACTATGGCTACACCTTC.

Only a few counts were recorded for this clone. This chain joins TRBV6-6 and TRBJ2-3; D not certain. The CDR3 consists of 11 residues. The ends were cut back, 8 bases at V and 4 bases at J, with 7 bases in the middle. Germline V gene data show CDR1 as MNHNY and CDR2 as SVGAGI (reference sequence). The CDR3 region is CASARADTQYF. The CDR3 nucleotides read TGTGCCAGCGCTAGAGCAGATACGCAGTATTTT.

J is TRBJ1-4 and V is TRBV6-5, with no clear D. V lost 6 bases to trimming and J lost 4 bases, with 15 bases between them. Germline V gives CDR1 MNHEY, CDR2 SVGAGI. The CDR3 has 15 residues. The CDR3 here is CASRAGHGSNEKLFF. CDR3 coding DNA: TGTGCCAGCAGGGCCGGCCACGGGAGTAATGAAAAACTGTTTTTT.

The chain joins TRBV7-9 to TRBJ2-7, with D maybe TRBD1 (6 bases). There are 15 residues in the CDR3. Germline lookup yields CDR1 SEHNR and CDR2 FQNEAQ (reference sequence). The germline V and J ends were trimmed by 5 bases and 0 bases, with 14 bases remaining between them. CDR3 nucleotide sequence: TGTGCCAGCAGCGTCCGGGACATAAACTCCTACGAGCAGTACTTC. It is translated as CASSVRDINSYEQYF.

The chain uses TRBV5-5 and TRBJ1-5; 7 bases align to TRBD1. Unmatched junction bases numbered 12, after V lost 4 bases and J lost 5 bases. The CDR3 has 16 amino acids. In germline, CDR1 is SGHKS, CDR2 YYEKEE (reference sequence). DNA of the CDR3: TGTGCCAGCAGCCCCATATTTTTCAGGGGGGATCAGCCCCAGCATTTT. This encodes CASSPIFFRGDQPQHF.

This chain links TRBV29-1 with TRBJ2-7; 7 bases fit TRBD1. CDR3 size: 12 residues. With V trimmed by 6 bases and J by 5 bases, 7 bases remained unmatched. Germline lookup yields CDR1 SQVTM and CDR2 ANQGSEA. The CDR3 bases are TGCAGCGTGGGTAGAGGGGGCGACGAGCAGTACTTC. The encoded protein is CSVGRGGDEQYF.

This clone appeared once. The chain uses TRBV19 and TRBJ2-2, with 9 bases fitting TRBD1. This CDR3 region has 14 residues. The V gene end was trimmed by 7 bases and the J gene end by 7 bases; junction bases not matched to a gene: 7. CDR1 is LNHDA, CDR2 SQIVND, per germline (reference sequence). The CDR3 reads CASKDRGIIGELFF. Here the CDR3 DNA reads TGTGCCAGTAAGGACAGGGGAATCATCGGGGAGCTGTTTTTT.

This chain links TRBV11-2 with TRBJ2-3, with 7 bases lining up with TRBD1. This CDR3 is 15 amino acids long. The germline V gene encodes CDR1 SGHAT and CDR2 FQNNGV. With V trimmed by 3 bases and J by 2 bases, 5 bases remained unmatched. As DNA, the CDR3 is TGTGCCAGCAGCTTTAACAGGGGTACCACAGATACGCAGTATTTT. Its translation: CASSFNRGTTDTQYF.

The CDR3 here is CASSQDKWRDTEAFF. The CDR3, as DNA: TGCGCCAGCAGCCAAGATAAATGGAGGGACACTGAAGCTTTCTTT. V and J are TRBV4-1 and TRBJ1-1; D unclear. Germline CDR1 is MGHRA and CDR2 is YSYEKL. Trimming removed 0 bases from V and 3 bases from J, with 11 bases in between. The CDR3 totals 15 residues.

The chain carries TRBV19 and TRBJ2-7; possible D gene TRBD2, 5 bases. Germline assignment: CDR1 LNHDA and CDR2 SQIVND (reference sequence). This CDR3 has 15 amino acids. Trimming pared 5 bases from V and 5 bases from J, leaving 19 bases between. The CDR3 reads CASSPGVPRRHEQYF. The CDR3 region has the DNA TGTGCCAGTAGTCCCGGGGTTCCGCGTCGACACGAGCAGTACTTC.

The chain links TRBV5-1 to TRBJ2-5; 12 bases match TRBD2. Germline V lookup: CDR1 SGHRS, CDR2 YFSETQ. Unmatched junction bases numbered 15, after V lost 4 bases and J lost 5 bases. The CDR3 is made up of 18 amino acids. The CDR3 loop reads CASSPDLTSGGGRETQYF. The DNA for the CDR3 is TGCGCCAGCAGCCCGGATCTGACTAGCGGGGGAGGTCGGGAGACCCAGTACTTC.

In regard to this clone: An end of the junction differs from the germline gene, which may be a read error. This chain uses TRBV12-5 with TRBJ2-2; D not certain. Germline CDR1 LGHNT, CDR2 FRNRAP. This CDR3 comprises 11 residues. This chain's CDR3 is CASGNSGELFF. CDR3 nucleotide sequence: TGTGCTAGTGGCAACAGCGGGGAGCTGTTTTTT.

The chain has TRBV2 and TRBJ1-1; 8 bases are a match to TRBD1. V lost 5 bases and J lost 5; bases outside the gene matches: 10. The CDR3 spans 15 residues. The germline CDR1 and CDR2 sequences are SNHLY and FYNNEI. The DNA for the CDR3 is TGTGCCAGCAGTCAACAAGGACAGGGAGTAACTGAAGCTTTCTTT. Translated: CASSQQGQGVTEAFF.

The CDR3 coding sequence is TGTGCCAGCAGCACCAATCAGGGGAGGGCAGATACGCAGTATTTT. Residues: CASSTNQGRADTQYF. The rearrangement joins TRBV21-1 to TRBJ2-3; the D call in the table, TRBD2, was not verified against the DNA. TRBV21-1 is a listed pseudogene. This CDR3 is 15 amino acids long.

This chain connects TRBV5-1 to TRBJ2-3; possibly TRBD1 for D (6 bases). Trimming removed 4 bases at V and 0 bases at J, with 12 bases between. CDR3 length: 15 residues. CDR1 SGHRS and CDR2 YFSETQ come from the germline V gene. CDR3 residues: CASSVRTASTDTQYF. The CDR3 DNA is TGCGCCAGCAGCGTTAGGACAGCGAGCACAGATACGCAGTATTTT.

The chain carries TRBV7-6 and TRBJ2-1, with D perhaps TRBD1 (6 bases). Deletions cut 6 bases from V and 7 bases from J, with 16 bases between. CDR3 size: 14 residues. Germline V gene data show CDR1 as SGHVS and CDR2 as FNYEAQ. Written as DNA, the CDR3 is TGTGCCAGCAGTCAGAAACCACAGGGAAATGAGCAGTTCTTC. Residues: CASSQKPQGNEQFF. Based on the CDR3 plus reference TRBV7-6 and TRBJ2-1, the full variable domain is GAGVSQSPRYKVTKRGQDVALRCDPISGHVSLYWYRQALGQGPEFLTYFNYEAQQDKSGLPNDRFSAERPEGSISTLTIQRTEQRDSAMYRCASSQKPQGNEQFFGPGTRLTVL.

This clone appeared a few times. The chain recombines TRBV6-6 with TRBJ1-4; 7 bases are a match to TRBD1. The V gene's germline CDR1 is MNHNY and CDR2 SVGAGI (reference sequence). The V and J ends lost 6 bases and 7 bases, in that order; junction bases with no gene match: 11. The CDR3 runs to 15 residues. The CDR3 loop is CASRGTGEVGEKLFF. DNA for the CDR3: TGTGCCAGCAGGGGAACAGGGGAAGTAGGTGAAAAACTGTTTTTT.

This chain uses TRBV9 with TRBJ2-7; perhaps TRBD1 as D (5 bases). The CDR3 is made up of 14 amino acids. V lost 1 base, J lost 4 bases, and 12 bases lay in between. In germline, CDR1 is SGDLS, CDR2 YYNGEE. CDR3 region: CASSVQGSSYEQYF. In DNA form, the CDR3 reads TGTGCCAGCAGCGTACAGGGTAGCTCATACGAGCAGTACTTC. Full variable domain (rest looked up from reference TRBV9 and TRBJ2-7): DSGVTQTPKHLITATGQRVTLRCSPRSGDLSVYWYQQSLDQGLQFLIQYYNGEERAKGNILERFSAQQFPDLHSELNLSSLELGDSALYFCASSVQGSSYEQYFGPGTRLTVT.